This T cell receptor (beta chain) was obtained from a study of CD8 T cells in ankylosing spondylitis. Findings of the study overall: Several of the motif variants were reported before in synovial fluid and blood from reactive arthritis.

Quantitative 5'-RACE with molecular barcodes generated TCR beta libraries. In TCRdb, the 5' RACE reads were re-called with MiXCR into one record per CDR3 protein. Among a few hundred thousand distinct CDR3 sequences listed, about 20% were seen once. The CDR3 is made up of 10 amino acids. Trimming pared 5 bases from V and 5 bases from J, leaving 3 bases between. Germline-derived CDR1 and CDR2 are SQVTM and ANQGSEA. Only a few counts were recorded for this clonotype. Its specificity is not known. The J gene is TRBJ2-2, the V gene TRBV29-1; D gene uncertain. Sequences were obtained from blood, either unsorted or a sorted T cell fraction (not recorded which). This sequence was found in a male donor with ankylosing spondylitis or in good health (not recorded which). The CDR3 nucleotides are TGCAGCGTTCTTACCGGGGAGCTGTTTTTT. It yields the protein CSVLTGELFF.